This T cell receptor (beta chain) is drawn from a study of T cell repertoires in cytomegalovirus infection. TCRdb re-called the reads with MiXCR, one entry per CDR3 protein. The sample lists fewer than 550,000 distinct CDR3 sequences, about 26% occurring once. This CDR3 spans 14 amino acids. Trimming left V 2 bases short and J 8 bases short, with 13 bases between. The J gene is TRBJ1-5, the V gene TRBV12-3 or TRBV12-4, with D maybe TRBD1 (6 bases). The receptor comes from a human donor in good health (CMV status not recorded). Some clones in this sample may be carry-over from other donors' samples. The sequenced sample consisted of PBMCs. The CDR3 sequence: CASSLRSGGEPQHF. The CDR3 DNA reads TGTGCCAGCAGTTTAAGGTCCGGGGGCGAGCCCCAGCATTTT.